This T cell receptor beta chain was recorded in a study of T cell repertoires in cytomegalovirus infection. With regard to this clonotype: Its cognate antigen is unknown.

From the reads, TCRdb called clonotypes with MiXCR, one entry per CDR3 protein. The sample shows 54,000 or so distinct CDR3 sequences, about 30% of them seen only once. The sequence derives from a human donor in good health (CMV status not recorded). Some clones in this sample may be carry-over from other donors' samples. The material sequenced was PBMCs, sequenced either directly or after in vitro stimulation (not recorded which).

CDR3 DNA sequence: TGTGCCAGCAGTTTCCCCCTAAGCGGGAGTACAGATACGCAGTATTTT. Its translation: CASSFPLSGSTDTQYF. This chain connects TRBV28 to TRBJ2-3; 8 bases line up with TRBD2. The V gene end was trimmed by 3 bases and the J gene end by 3 bases; junction bases not matched to a gene: 8. Looked up from germline, CDR1 is MDHEN and CDR2 is SYDVKM. This CDR3 has 16 residues. Together with reference TRBV28 and TRBJ2-3, the CDR3 gives the full variable domain: DVKVTQSSRYLVKRTGEKVFLECVQDMDHENMFWYRQDPGLGLRLIYFSYDVKMKEKGDIPEGYSVSREKKERFSLILESASTNQTSMYLCASSFPLSGSTDTQYFGPGTRLTVL.